The 5 T cell receptor beta chains in this list originate from one sample, sequenced in a study of T cell repertoires in cytomegalovirus infection. TCRdb reprocessed the reads via MiXCR and lists one record per CDR3 protein. The sample yields approximately 110,000 distinct CDR3 sequences, around 30% seen once. No cognate antigen is known for these TCRs. The sample was CD8+ T cells from cultured PBMCs, taken from culture after CMV antigen stimulation. The receptors stem from a human donor in good health (CMV status not recorded). Some clones in this sample may be carry-over from other donors' samples.

This chain connects TRBV5-1 to TRBJ2-7; unclear D gene. The CDR3 sequence is 16 residues long. Germline V lookup: CDR1 SGHRS, CDR2 YFSETQ. V lost 0 bases and J lost 5, with 18 bases in between. This chain's CDR3 is CASSLDFSNSAHEQYF. The DNA of the CDR3 is TGCGCCAGCAGCTTGGATTTCTCAAACAGTGCCCACGAGCAGTACTTC.

The chain is built from TRBV28 and TRBJ2-5; 8 bases fit TRBD1. Germline CDR1 and CDR2: MDHEN and SYDVKM. The CDR3 covers 14 residues. The V and J ends lost 4 bases and 5 bases, in that order; junction bases with no gene match: 6. The chain's CDR3 is CASSSRTGRETQYF. The DNA of the CDR3 is TGTGCCAGCAGTTCCCGGACAGGGAGGGAGACCCAGTACTTC. The full variable domain, completed using reference TRBV28 and TRBJ2-5, is DVKVTQSSRYLVKRTGEKVFLECVQDMDHENMFWYRQDPGLGLRLIYFSYDVKMKEKGDIPEGYSVSREKKERFSLILESASTNQTSMYLCASSSRTGRETQYFGPGTRLLVL.

Only a few counts were recorded for this clonotype. The chain joins TRBV6-6 to TRBJ2-5; 11 nucleotides line up with TRBD2. Trimming took 2 bases from V and 2 from J; bases not matched to a gene: 4. Per germline, CDR1 MNHNY and CDR2 SVGAGI (reference sequence). The CDR3 has 16 amino acids. The CDR3 DNA reads TGTGCCAGCAGTTACGCCGGGACTAGCGGACAAGAGACCCAGTACTTC. Residues: CASSYAGTSGQETQYF.

This clonotype showed up just a few times. The J gene is TRBJ2-5, the V gene TRBV27; possibly TRBD1 for D (7 bases). CDR3 length equals 13 residues. CDR1 and CDR2 from the germline V gene are MNHEY and SMNVEV (reference sequence). V was trimmed by 10 bases and J by 5 bases, leaving 17 bases between them. CDR3 DNA: TGTGCCACCCTTAAGACAGGGAGGGAGACCCAGTACTTC. It translates to CATLKTGRETQYF.

This clonotype was counted ten times or more. This rearrangement joins TRBV6-1 to TRBJ2-3, with 7 bases fitting TRBD1. V lost 8 bases and J lost 2; bases outside the gene matches: 7. Germline assignment: CDR1 MNHNS and CDR2 SASEGT. The CDR3 length is 14 residues. CDR3 loop: CASSGDSDTDTQYF. The CDR3 bases are TGTGCCAGCTCTGGGGACAGCGACACAGATACGCAGTATTTT.